This T cell receptor beta chain was sequenced for a study of blood T cell repertoires in COVID-19 (dated by TCRdb to the early 2020s). About the study as a whole: Samples from collaborators originated in the United States, Italy and Spain and spanned both the acute and convalescent phases of COVID-19. The material from the prospective study consisted of cDNA or gDNA derived from T cells, B-cell-depleted T cells, or PBMCs. The dataset comprised deeply sampled blood TCRbeta repertoires from subjects exposed to, actively infected with, or recovered from COVID-19. The repertoires were released in a freely available public database meant as a resource for research on the immune response to SARS-CoV-2. The samples were drawn from the first 160 participants of the ongoing ImmuneRACE study and from over 950 subjects provided by 6 global collaborators. The sample metadata nearly always contained a de-identified subject ID, COVID-19 status, age in years and sex. Where available, HLA class I and class II types were obtained from metadata supplied by the sample provider rather than from assay-based typing. Paper-wide results and their limitations: Clinical and demographic metadata were provided uncurated, with the amount varying by source and participant.

One collaborating source in Seattle enrolled patients while the patients were actively infected and followed the patients over time throughout the course of disease. The collaborating institutions used their own protocols to collect whole blood in K2EDTA tubes. Collaborator samples were shipped for TCRbeta analysis as frozen whole blood, isolated PBMCs, or DNA extracted from either sample type. The trim is 1 base for V and 11 bases for J, with a gap of 12 bases between the germline ends. Reading the germline V gene gives CDR1 SGHDN and CDR2 FVKESK. From its cysteine to its phenylalanine, the CDR3 spans 13 amino acids. The kept DNA is CDR3 alone, 39 bases in frame from the first base. TCRbeta CDR3 regions were amplified from genomic DNA by means of the immunoSEQ Assay, a bias-controlled multiplex PCR. The authors' analysis ran thus. Within the assay, amplification of reference gene primers was used to estimate how many nucleated cells each sample contained. To quantify the absolute abundance of each unique TCRbeta CDR3 rearrangement, sequence reads were collapsed and filtered. Productive Simpson clonality was computed per sample as the square root of Simpson's diversity index over productive rearrangements. TCRdb's version of the immuneACCESS table is confined to in-frame rearrangements and falls short of the full clone set. An unresolved V gene accounts for under half of the shortfall where checked; the remainder is of unknown origin. V and J calls and clone size are copied from that table; D and trimming were computed from the DNA. The sample table lists roughly 320,000 clones, about 90% of them with a count of one. The top ten constitute approximately 6.5% of the sample.

Notes on this clone: Its antigen is still unknown. No base quality values were provided; no much bigger clone lies one nucleotide off.

The sample taken for sequencing was peripheral blood. The sequence links TRBV14 to TRBJ2-1; the best D guess is TRBD2, with 6 bases matching. The clonotype was recovered from a woman between 50 and 59 years old with COVID-19, enrolled during active disease. The sequenced DNA is TGTGCCAGCAGCCAAGCGGGAGCGGCCCAGCAGTTCTTC. The resulting protein is CASSQAGAAQQFF.